This record looks at one T cell receptor (beta chain) sequence and its context. Antigen unknown. A read error may produce the germline difference seen at one junction end. TCRdb's table, derived via immunoSEQ multiplex PCR, lists solely in-frame clones and lacks some. This sample has some 100,000 clones, with 85% to 90% found just once. This entry comes from a study of T cell responses to AZD1222 COVID-19 vaccine. Overall study findings and caveats: The study found Spike-specific TCR breadth and depth rose after two AZD1222 doses. The study sampled repertoires only after the peak T cell response. There were vaccine-associated CD4 TCRs across spike, dominant at 160-218 and 743-854. Unmutated variant regions are reportedly the target of nearly half of TCRs that are spike-specific.

Germline CDR1 SGHNT, CDR2 YYREEE (reference sequence). This CDR3 region has 11 residues. The receptor's source is an adult who received the AZD1222 COVID-19 vaccine. The V gene is TRBV5-4, the J gene TRBJ2-5; weak D call: TRBD2 (6 bases). Specimen: peripheral blood, collected 28 days after the second AZD1222 dose. CDR3: CASSPGTYFHF. In DNA, the CDR3 is TGTGCCAGCAGCCCCGGGACTTACTTTCACTTC.